This TCR beta chain was recorded in a study of blood T cell repertoires in COVID-19. Study as a whole: Acute and convalescent COVID-19 specimens originated in the United States, Italy and Spain. The cDNA or gDNA used as material had been derived from T cells, B-cell-depleted T cells, or PBMCs.

V shed 0 bases, J shed 9 bases, and the junction held 5 bases outside the gene matches. This CDR3 is 15 amino acids long. Germline assignment: CDR1 SGHRS and CDR2 YFSETQ. In the study's own analysis: For nucleated cells, counts were estimated from reference gene primer amplification. The protocol was immunoSEQ multiplex PCR, while the TCRdb copy is restricted to in-frame clones and leaves out a portion. V, J and clone size are those of that table, while D and trimming were read from the DNA. The data contain about 150,000 clones, 76% of them seen just once; the ten biggest clones take up 3% to 4.5%. The chain has TRBV5-1 and TRBJ2-1; 11 bases are shared with TRBD2. The sample was peripheral blood. This clonotype was sampled from a woman older than 75 with acute or convalescent COVID-19. The CDR3 sequence is CASSLGAGTSGEQFF. The CDR3 DNA is TGCGCCAGCAGCTTGGGCGCAGGGACTAGCGGTGAGCAGTTCTTC.